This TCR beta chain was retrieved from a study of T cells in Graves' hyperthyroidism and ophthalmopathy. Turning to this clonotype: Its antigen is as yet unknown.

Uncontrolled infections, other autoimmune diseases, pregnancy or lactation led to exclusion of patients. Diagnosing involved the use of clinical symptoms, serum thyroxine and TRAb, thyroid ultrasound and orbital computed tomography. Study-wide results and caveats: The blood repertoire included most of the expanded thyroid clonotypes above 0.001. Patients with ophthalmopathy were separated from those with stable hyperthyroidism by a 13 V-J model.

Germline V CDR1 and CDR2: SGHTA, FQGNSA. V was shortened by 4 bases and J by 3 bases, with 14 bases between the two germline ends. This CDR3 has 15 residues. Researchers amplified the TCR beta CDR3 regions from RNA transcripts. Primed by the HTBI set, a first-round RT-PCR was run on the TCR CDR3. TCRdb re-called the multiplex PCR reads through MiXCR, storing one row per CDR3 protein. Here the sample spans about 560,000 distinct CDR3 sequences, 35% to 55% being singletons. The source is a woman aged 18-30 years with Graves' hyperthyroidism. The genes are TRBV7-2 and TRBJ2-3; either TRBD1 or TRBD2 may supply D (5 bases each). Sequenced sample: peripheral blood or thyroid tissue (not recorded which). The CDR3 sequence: CASSWENWGTDTQYF. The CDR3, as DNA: TGTGCCAGCAGCTGGGAGAATTGGGGGACAGATACGCAGTATTTT.